A selection of T cell receptor beta chains follows, all from one sample in a study of control samples from healthy donors and cancer patients. The protocol was immunoSEQ multiplex PCR, while the TCRdb copy is restricted to in-frame clones and leaves out a portion. The sample comprises about 160,000 clones, about 94% of which are singletons, and under 8.5% rests with the top ten. Sequenced sample: blood. The source is a woman aged 40 to 50 in good health. The conserved cysteine and the conserved F or W are not part of the CDR3 here. Clone size, where shown, is once, few, many, or a class for clones that have expanded.

12	TRBV5-1	NA	ASSLYADTNEQF
15	TRBV4-1	NA	ASSQRKKDRLYNEQF
14	TRBV19	NA	ASRGDSAPNTGELF
11	TRBV4-3	NA	ASSQERRDTQY
13	TRBV5-4	NA	ASSLDAGSNQPQH
9	TRBV2	NA	ASRYGLVQH
10	TRBV12-5	NA	ASGPYTYEQY
15	TRBV7-6	NA	ASSTWTGKKTSYEQY
12	TRBV19	NA	ATQSRGGNEKLF
14	TRBV3-1/TRBV3-2	once	ASSQDLAASTDTQY
16	TRBV27	NA	ASSQDWPLTKLTGELF
13	TRBV7-2	NA	ASSPDTTILNPQY
11	TRBV29-1	NA	SGGSFSTDTQY
14	TRBV5-1	NA	ASRANRGIGTDTQY
13	TRBV29-1	NA	SVAGGAVVNTEAF
13	TRBV4-2	NA	ASSQDWASRQPQH
12	TRBV13	NA	ASSWTAFNEKLF
12	TRBV5-1	NA	ASSLGDRGYEQY
16	TRBV3-1/TRBV3-2	once	ASSPHFSTTTLNTEAF